This T cell receptor (beta chain) came from a study of blood T cell repertoires in COVID-19. Study information: Samples came from the United States, Italy and Spain, spanning acute and convalescent COVID-19. PBMCs, B-cell-depleted T cells, or T cells were the source of the cDNA or gDNA that made up the material.

Authors' analysis steps: Reference gene primer amplification gave nucleated cell count estimates. Here immunoSEQ multiplex PCR was the method, and the copy in TCRdb shows in-frame clones only, minus some. Clone size and V and J calls were adopted from that table, with D and trimming inferred from the DNA. Of about 170,000 clones in the sample, around 83% were seen once. CDR3 length: 14 residues. CDR1 and CDR2 (germline): LNHDA, SQIVND (reference sequence). Trimming left V 1 base short and J 7 bases short, with 14 bases between. The sample taken for sequencing was peripheral blood. This sequence joins TRBV19 and TRBJ2-7; TRBD1 is a possible D gene (6 bases). This clonotype was sampled from a woman in her 70s who had recovered from COVID-19. The chain's CDR3 is CASSIVAGAGEQYF. The CDR3 nucleotides are TGTGCCAGTAGTATAGTTGCAGGGGCTGGGGAGCAGTACTTC.